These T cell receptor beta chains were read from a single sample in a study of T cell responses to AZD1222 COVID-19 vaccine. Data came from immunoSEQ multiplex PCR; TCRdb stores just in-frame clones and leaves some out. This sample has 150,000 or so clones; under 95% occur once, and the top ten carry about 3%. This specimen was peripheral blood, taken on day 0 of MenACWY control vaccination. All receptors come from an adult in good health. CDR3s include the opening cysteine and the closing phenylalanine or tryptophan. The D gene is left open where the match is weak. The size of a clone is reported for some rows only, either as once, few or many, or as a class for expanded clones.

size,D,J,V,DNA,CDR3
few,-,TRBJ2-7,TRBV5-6,TGTGCCAGCAGCCCCCGGATTTGGCCTACCGAGCAGTACTTC,CASSPRIWPTEQYF
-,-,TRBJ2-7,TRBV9,TGTGCCAGCAGCGTAGATGTGATCTCCTACGAGCAGTACTTC,CASSVDVISYEQYF
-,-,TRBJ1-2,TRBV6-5,TGTGCCAGCAGTTACTCTGGGCAGGGGAACTATGGCTACACCTTC,CASSYSGQGNYGYTF
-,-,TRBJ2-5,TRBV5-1,TGCGCCAGCAGGGGACCAGGGGCGGAAGAGACCCAGTACTTC,CASRGPGAEETQYF
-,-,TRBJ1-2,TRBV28,TGTGCCAGCAGCCGGAGGGAAGGCTACACCTTC,CASSRREGYTF
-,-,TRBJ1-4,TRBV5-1,TGCGCCAGCAGCCCACTAGGGCAGGGTACTAATGAAAAACTGTTTTTT,CASSPLGQGTNEKLFF
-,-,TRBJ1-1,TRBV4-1,TGCGCCAGCAGCCAAGGACGGGCCTCGGGACGGGCTGAAGCTTTCTTT,CASSQGRASGRAEAFF
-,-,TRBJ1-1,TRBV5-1,TGCGCCAGCAGCTATGGGGGCGGCACTGAAGCTTTCTTT,CASSYGGGTEAFF
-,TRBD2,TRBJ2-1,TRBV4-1,TGCGCCAGCAGCCAAGATTTAAGAGCGGGAGGGCCTAATGAGCAGTTCTTC,CASSQDLRAGGPNEQFF
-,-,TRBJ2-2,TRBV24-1,TGTGCCACCAGTGACTCTTACCGCGGGGAGCTGTTTTTT,CATSDSYRGELFF
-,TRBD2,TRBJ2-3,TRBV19,TGTGCCAGTAGCCTCGGGACTAGCGGGAGACGGTGGACAGATACGCAGTATTTT,CASSLGTSGRRWTDTQYF
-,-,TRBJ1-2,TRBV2,TGTGCCAGCAGTACGGACGGAGCTAGAGGCTACACCTTC,CASSTDGARGYTF
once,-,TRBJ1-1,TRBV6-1,TGTGCCAGCAGTGAACAGGGGTTGACTGAAGCTTTCTTT,CASSEQGLTEAFF
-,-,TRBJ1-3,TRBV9,TGTGCCAGCAGCGTAGTGGCGGGAAACTCTGGAAACACCATATATTTT,CASSVVAGNSGNTIYF
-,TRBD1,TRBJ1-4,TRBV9,TGTGCCAGCAGTGTCCGAACAGGGGAGGTTAATGAAAAACTGTTTTTT,CASSVRTGEVNEKLFF
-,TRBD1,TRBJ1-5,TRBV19,TGTGCCAGTAGTCCTGTAGGACAGGGGGCGAATCAGCCCCAGCATTTT,CASSPVGQGANQPQHF
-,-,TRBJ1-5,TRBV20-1,TGCAGTGCTAGTGGGGGGGGTAGGCCCCAGCATTTT,CSASGGGRPQHF
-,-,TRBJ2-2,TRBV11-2,TGTGCCAGCAGCTTCTTCCAGAACACCGGGGAGCTGTTTTTT,CASSFFQNTGELFF
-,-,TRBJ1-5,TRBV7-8,TGTGCCAGCAGCCCTGGGATACTTTATCAGCCCCAGCATTTT,CASSPGILYQPQHF
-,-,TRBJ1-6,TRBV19,TGTGCCACCCAGGGGAGTAATTCACCCCTCCACTTT,CATQGSNSPLHF
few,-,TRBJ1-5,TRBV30,TGTGCCTGGAGTGGGGGTGGGAGTTCTAGCAATCAGCCCCAGCATTTT,CAWSGGGSSSNQPQHF
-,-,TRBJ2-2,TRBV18,TGTGCCAGCTCACCGGGGGATGGCGGGGAGCTGTTTTTT,CASSPGDGGELFF
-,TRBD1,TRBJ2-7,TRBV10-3,TGTGCCATCAGTGAGCCGGGGACAGGGCGAGTGGACGAGCAGTACTTC,CAISEPGTGRVDEQYF
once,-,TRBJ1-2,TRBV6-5,TGTGCCAGCAGTCTAAGGCAGGGAAGTCGTGGCTACACCTTC,CASSLRQGSRGYTF
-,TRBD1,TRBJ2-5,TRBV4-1,TGCGCCAGCAGCCGGATCGACAGGGACCAAGAGACCCAGTACTTC,CASSRIDRDQETQYF
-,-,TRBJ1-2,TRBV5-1,TGCGCCAGCAGTGGCGGATTAGCTCTGGGCTATGGCTACACCTTC,CASSGGLALGYGYTF
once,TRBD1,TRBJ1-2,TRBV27,TGTGCCAGCAGTACCCGGACAGGGTACGGCTACACCTTC,CASSTRTGYGYTF
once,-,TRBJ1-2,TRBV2,TGTGCCAGCAGGGCAGTTGACTATGGCTACACCTTC,CASRAVDYGYTF
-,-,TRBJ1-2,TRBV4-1,TGCGCCAGCAGCCAGGTAGCGGAAGCCTCGCCCTATGGCTACACCTTC,CASSQVAEASPYGYTF
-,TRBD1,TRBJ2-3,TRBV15,TGTGCCACCAGCTCAAGACAGGGGGCGGGAGATACGCAGTATTTT,CATSSRQGAGDTQYF
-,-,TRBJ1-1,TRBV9,TGTGCCAGCAGCGCGAGGCTAATGAACACTGAAGCTTTCTTT,CASSARLMNTEAFF
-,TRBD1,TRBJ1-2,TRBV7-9,TGTGCCAGCAGCCATTGGGACAGGGGGTTCTCCTATGGCTACACCTTC,CASSHWDRGFSYGYTF
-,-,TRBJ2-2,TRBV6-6,TGTGCCAGCAGTTACTCGATTAGTAACACCGGGGAGCTGTTTTTT,CASSYSISNTGELFF
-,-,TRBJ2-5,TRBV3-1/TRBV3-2,TGTGCCAGCAGCCAAAGGGGGCGGGGCGTGTACCAAGAGACCCAGTACTTC,CASSQRGRGVYQETQYF
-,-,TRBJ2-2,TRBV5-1,TGCGCCAGCAGCCAGGGACTTGCGAACACCGGGGAGCTGTTTTTT,CASSQGLANTGELFF
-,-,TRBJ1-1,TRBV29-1,TGCAGCGTTGGGTACACTCTGAACACTGAAGCTTTCTTT,CSVGYTLNTEAFF
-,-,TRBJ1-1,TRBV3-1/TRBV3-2,TGTGCCAGCAGCTCACAGCTAACTTCTGAAGCTTTCTTT,CASSSQLTSEAFF
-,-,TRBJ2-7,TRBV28,TGTGCCAGCAGTTTAAATCGCGGGGCGACGGGGGCCTACGAGCAGTACTTC,CASSLNRGATGAYEQYF
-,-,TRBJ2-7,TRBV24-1,TGTGCCACCAGTGATTTGCCTGTTGGAGACTACGAGCAGTACTTC,CATSDLPVGDYEQYF
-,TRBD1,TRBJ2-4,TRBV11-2,TGTGCCAGCAGCGGTAGACGGACAGGGGGTAACATTCAGTACTTC,CASSGRRTGGNIQYF
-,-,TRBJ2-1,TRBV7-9,TGTGCCAGCAGCTTCGCCGGGACTCCGTCACATGAGCAGTTCTTC,CASSFAGTPSHEQFF
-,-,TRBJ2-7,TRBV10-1,TGCGCCAGCAGCACCTACGACAGGTCCTACGAGCAGTACTTC,CASSTYDRSYEQYF
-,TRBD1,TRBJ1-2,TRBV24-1,TGTGCCACCAGTGACTCGGACAGGGGCTATGGCTACACCTTC,CATSDSDRGYGYTF
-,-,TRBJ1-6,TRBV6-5,TGTGCCAGCAGTTACGGCGGCTCCTATAATTCACCCCTCCACTTT,CASSYGGSYNSPLHF
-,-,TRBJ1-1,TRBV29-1,TGCAGCGTTCGGCGGACAGAGTTGAACACTGAAGCTTTCTTT,CSVRRTELNTEAFF
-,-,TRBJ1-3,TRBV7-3,TGTGCCAGCAGCCCAGGAGTTACCTCTGGAAACACCATATATTTT,CASSPGVTSGNTIYF
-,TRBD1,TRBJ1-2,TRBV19,TGTGCCAGTAGTACGGACAGGGGCAACTATGGCTACACCTTC,CASSTDRGNYGYTF
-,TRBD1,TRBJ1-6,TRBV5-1,TGCGCCAGCAGATATGACAGGGCAGATTCACCCCTCCACTTT,CASRYDRADSPLHF
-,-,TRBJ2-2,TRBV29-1,TGCAGCGTCCGTGACAGCGGCGGGGAGCTGTTTTTT,CSVRDSGGELFF
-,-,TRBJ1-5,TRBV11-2,TGTGCCAGCAGCTTAGATAGTGGCTCTGGTCAGCCCCAGCATTTT,CASSLDSGSGQPQHF
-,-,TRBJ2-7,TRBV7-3,TGTGCCAGCAGTCACCCCACAGGTTCAGTCTACGAGCAGTACTTC,CASSHPTGSVYEQYF
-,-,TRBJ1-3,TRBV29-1,TGCAGCGTTGAAGCCCGAGGATTTCCCTCTGGAAACACCATATATTTT,CSVEARGFPSGNTIYF
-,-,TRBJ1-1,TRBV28,TGTGCCAGCAGTTTACGGGGGGGGCGAAGCACTGAAGCTTTCTTT,CASSLRGGRSTEAFF
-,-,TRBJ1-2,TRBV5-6,TGTGCCAGCAGTTTAAAAGGGGGATATGGCTACACCTTC,CASSLKGGYGYTF
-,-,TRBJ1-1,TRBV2,TGTGCCAGCAGTGAAGCGAGCGCGGCGAACACTGAAGCTTTCTTT,CASSEASAANTEAFF
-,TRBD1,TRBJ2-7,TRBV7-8,TGTGCCAGCAGCTCGAACAAACCGGGACAGGGATACTACGAGCAGTACTTC,CASSSNKPGQGYYEQYF
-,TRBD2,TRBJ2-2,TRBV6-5,TGTGCCAGCAATCAGGGAGGGCCGACCGGGGAGCTGTTTTTT,CASNQGGPTGELFF
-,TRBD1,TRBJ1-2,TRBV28,TGTGCCAGCAGTTTAGGAGCCCAGGGGGCTGGCTATGGCTACACCTTC,CASSLGAQGAGYGYTF
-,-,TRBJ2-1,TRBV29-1,TGCAGCGTTGGACCGAGGTCCAATGAGCAGTTCTTC,CSVGPRSNEQFF